Sequencing of this T cell receptor beta chain was carried out in a study of T cells in Graves' hyperthyroidism and ophthalmopathy. Overall study context: At the time of initial diagnosis and before any treatment, peripheral blood was collected. Study-level results: Most clonotypes expanded in thyroid above 0.001 were likewise present in blood. Ophthalmopathy and stable hyperthyroidism were told apart by a 13 V-J model.

Any patient presenting with uncontrolled infection, other autoimmune disease, pregnancy or lactation was left out. Germline V gene data show CDR1 as SEHNR and CDR2 as FQNEAQ (reference sequence). This CDR3 has 17 amino acids. Points on this clonotype: Its antigen is not identified. At one of its ends the junction is not consistent with the germline gene, which may arise from a read error.

RNA transcripts gave rise to amplified TCR beta CDR3 regions. The study used the HTBI primer set for a first-round RT-PCR of the TCR CDR3. TCRdb re-called the multiplex PCR reads with MiXCR, one entry per CDR3 protein. The sample records hundreds of thousands of distinct CDR3 sequences, 20% being singletons. The chain has TRBV7-9 and TRBJ2-1; tentatively, D is TRBD1 or TRBD2 (5 bases each). The sequence came from a man in his forties or fifties with Graves' ophthalmopathy. The source material was blood. CDR3 nucleotide sequence: TGCGCCAGCAGCCGAGACCACCGGGACCACTTCCGCAATGAGCAGTTCTTC. Amino acids: CASSRDHRDHFRNEQFF.